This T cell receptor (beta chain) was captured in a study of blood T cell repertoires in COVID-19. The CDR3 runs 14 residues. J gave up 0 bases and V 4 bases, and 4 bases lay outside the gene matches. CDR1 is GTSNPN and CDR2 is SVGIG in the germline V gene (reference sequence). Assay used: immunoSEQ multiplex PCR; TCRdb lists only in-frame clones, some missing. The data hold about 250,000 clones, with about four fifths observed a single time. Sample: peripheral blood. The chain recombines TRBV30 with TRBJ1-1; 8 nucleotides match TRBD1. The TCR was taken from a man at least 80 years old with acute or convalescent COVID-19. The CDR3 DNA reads TGTGCCTGGACCAGGGGGCAAATGAACACTGAAGCTTTCTTT. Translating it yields CAWTRGQMNTEAFF.